This T cell receptor (beta chain) was documented in a study of PD-L1 blockade in urothelial cancer. Turning to the study itself: Patients previously received 0 to 3 chemotherapy regimens.

This table comes from immunoSEQ multiplex PCR, and its TCRdb copy is limited to in-frame clones, with some not included. The data contain about 110,000 clones, approximately 86% of them singletons. This CDR3 is 15 amino acids long. The germline gives CDR1 LGHNT, CDR2 FRNRAP. With V trimmed by 6 bases and J by 7 bases, 10 bases remained unmatched. This chain joins TRBV12-5 and TRBJ2-1; TRBD1 matches at 9 bases. Source: PBMCs, taken around atezolizumab (anti-PD-L1) treatment. The receptor was derived from a man in his fifties with urothelial cancer. The CDR3 DNA is TGTGCTAGTGGCCAACTCGGGACAGGGTGGAATGAGCAGTTCTTC. It yields the protein CASGQLGTGWNEQFF.